Listed here is a single T cell receptor (beta chain). Its antigen has not been determined. No quality values exist for individual bases; no much larger clone is one base distant. The donors belonged to the validation cohort of 90 to 150 subjects, which was separate from the approximately 680-subject first cohort. This specimen belongs to a study of cytomegalovirus exposure and HLA in healthy donors (dated by TCRdb to the late 2010s). Broadly, across the study: A later analysis indicated that the 90 to 150 validation repertoires were generated on the platform also employed for the 666 repertoires of the first cohort. The study was designed to test whether signatures of past pathogen exposure could be identified by cataloging public T cell receptors. Along with the roughly 670-subject first cohort, a separate validation cohort of over a hundred different subjects was used. To predict cytomegalovirus infection status, the study combined high-throughput TCR immunosequencing, statistical association of individual TCRs with disease status, and machine learning. Results and caveats for the whole study, not just this receptor: Most TCR sequences were observed very rarely across donors, whereas some public TCRs were present in many individuals. In the study, 150 to 200 TCR beta chains were listed as associated with cytomegalovirus. The authors suggested that the approach could potentially be generalized to other disease states and immunological phenotypes. A later analysis found that TCRs clustered in the first cohort also tended to co-occur in the roughly 120 validation repertoires, with more than 90% of cluster scores above 0. In vitro tests confirmed that a few of the cytomegalovirus-associated TCR beta chains recognize cytomegalovirus antigens. The classifier was reported to diagnose cytomegalovirus status with high specificity and sensitivity in both the original and validation cohorts. A later analysis had no HLA typing for the validation cohort, so co-occurrence there was scored across all 120 repertoires.

V is cut back by 0 bases and J by 8 bases, with 5 bases in the junction unmatched. Spanning cysteine to phenylalanine, the CDR3 consists of 14 amino acids. Of all the DNA, just the CDR3 is kept, 42 bases in frame from base 1. CDR1 and CDR2, per the germline V gene, are SGHRS and YFSETQ. The library was prepared using the immunoSEQ multiplex PCR assay. As for how the authors treated the data: A statistical classification framework was built to diagnose cytomegalovirus status from the catalog of TCR beta chain sequences. Here the immuneACCESS table is served through TCRdb, limited to in-frame sequences with V and J called. Missing clones are a known gap in these copies; in checked studies unresolved V genes cover under half, and the rest lacks a known reason. D and trimming were read from the DNA, whereas the V and J calls and clone size are those reported in that table. A total of approximately 120,000 clones appear in this sample, around 90% of them only once. 1.5% to 2% of the sample belongs to the ten largest clones.

The receptor comes from a woman aged 18-30 years in good health and CMV-seronegative. The sequence is built from TRBV5-1 and TRBJ2-1, with TRBD1 identical over 7 junction bases. Material for sequencing was PBMCs. The CDR3 protein sequence reads: CASSLALQGDEQFF. Read as DNA, the sequence is TGCGCCAGCAGCTTGGCCCTCCAGGGGGATGAGCAGTTCTTC.